This entry lists 9 T cell receptor beta chains sequenced from one sample in a study of blood T cell repertoires in COVID-19. Method: immunoSEQ multiplex PCR; TCRdb's copy keeps in-frame clones and lacks some. The sample includes about 170,000 clones, 80% to 95% seen only once; the top ten take approximately 4.6%. Source material: peripheral blood. The origin of the receptors is a woman between 45 and 65 years old with acute or convalescent COVID-19.

The J gene is TRBJ2-1, the V gene TRBV10-3; D is possibly TRBD2 (7 bases). The CDR3 length is 17 residues. Per the germline V gene, CDR1 is ENHRY and CDR2 is SYGVKD. The V and J ends lost 6 bases and 7 bases respectively, with 25 bases between them. CDR3 loop: CAIRDRAGRGFTNEQFF. The CDR3 bases are TGTGCCATCAGAGACCGGGCGGGGAGGGGGTTTACAAATGAGCAGTTCTTC.

The chain links TRBV7-9 to TRBJ1-1; D ambiguous. The germline V gene encodes CDR1 SEHNR and CDR2 FQNEAQ (reference sequence). The V end was cut by 4 bases, the J end by 1 base, with 10 bases between. The length of the CDR3 is 14 residues. The CDR3 DNA sequence: TGTGCCAGCAGCTGGGGAGATAGGAACACTGAAGCTTTCTTT. This translates into CASSWGDRNTEAFF.

The V gene is TRBV7-8, the J gene TRBJ2-5; weak D call: TRBD2 (7 bases). The CDR3 extends over 18 amino acids. The V gene's germline CDR1 is SGHVS and CDR2 FQNEAQ. V gave up 2 bases and J gave up 5 bases, with 24 bases separating them. For the CDR3, the DNA is TGTGCCAGCAGCTTATTTCTGGGGGGCGGGAGTAAAGGGGAGACCCAGTACTTC. Amino acid sequence: CASSLFLGGGSKGETQYF. Supplemented by reference TRBV7-8 and TRBJ2-5, the full variable domain reads GAGVSQSPRYKVAKRGQDVALRCDPISGHVSLFWYQQALGQGPEFLTYFQNEAQLDKSGLPSDRFFAERPEGSVSTLKIQRTQQEDSAVYLCASSLFLGGGSKGETQYFGPGTRLLVL.

The chain uses TRBV9 and TRBJ2-7; D is possibly TRBD1 (6 bases). V was pared by 4 bases and J by 5 bases, with 16 bases between. This CDR3 has 14 residues. In germline, CDR1 is SGDLS, CDR2 YYNGEE. The DNA of the CDR3 is TGTGCCAGCAGCCAGGGGTTAAAGAGGGACGAGCAGTACTTC. Its translation is CASSQGLKRDEQYF.

The J gene is TRBJ2-3, the V gene TRBV5-1, with 13 bases lining up with TRBD2. Germline V gives CDR1 SGHRS, CDR2 YFSETQ. This CDR3 contains 18 residues. With V trimmed by 1 base and J by 0 bases, 5 bases remained unmatched. The CDR3, as DNA: TGCGCCAGCAGCTTGTACGGGACTAGCGGGGCTAGCACAGATACGCAGTATTTT. Translated, it gives CASSLYGTSGASTDTQYF. Looking up the rest from reference TRBV5-1 and TRBJ2-3 gives the full variable domain: KAGVTQTPRYLIKTRGQQVTLSCSPISGHRSVSWYQQTPGQGLQFLFEYFSETQRNKGNFPGRFSGRQFSNSRSEMNVSTLELGDSALYLCASSLYGTSGASTDTQYFGPGTRLTVL.

This rearrangement joins TRBV6-5 to TRBJ1-5; no reliable D call. Germline assignment: CDR1 MNHEY and CDR2 SVGAGI. Deletions cut 5 bases from V and 2 bases from J, with 7 bases between. The length of the CDR3 is 13 residues. CDR3 coding DNA: TGTGCCAGCAGTAGGAGAGGCAATCAGCCCCAGCATTTT. Residues: CASSRRGNQPQHF.

J is TRBJ2-3 and V is TRBV2; 7 positions match TRBD1. The CDR3 consists of 14 residues. V shed 6 bases, J shed 3 bases, and the junction held 6 bases outside the gene matches. Germline V gene sequence: CDR1 SNHLY, CDR2 FYNNEI. The CDR3, as DNA: TGTGCCAGCAGCAAGGGGGCAAGGACAGATACGCAGTATTTT. Translation: CASSKGARTDTQYF.

The V gene is TRBV25-1, the J gene TRBJ2-1; 7 bases match TRBD2. The V segment lost 0 bases and the J segment 7 bases; nucleotides outside the gene matches: 3. The CDR3 is 14 amino acids. Looked up from germline, CDR1 is MGHDK and CDR2 is SYGVNS. The CDR3 region has the DNA TGTGCCAGCAGTGAATATGTGGGAGGGAATGAGCAGTTCTTC. Translating gives CASSEYVGGNEQFF.

In this sample, this clone turned up once. The V gene is TRBV30, the J gene TRBJ1-2, with TRBD1 matching 8 bases. This CDR3 spans 13 amino acids. In germline, CDR1 is GTSNPN, CDR2 SVGIG (reference sequence). V lost 1 base to trimming and J lost 8 bases; unmatched junction nucleotides: 6. The CDR3 region is CAWSDGQGVGYTF. CDR3 DNA sequence: TGTGCCTGGAGTGACGGACAGGGCGTGGGCTACACCTTC.